This entry describes one TCR beta chain. These data belong to a study of blood T cell repertoires in COVID-19. Looking at the study overall: Acute and convalescent COVID-19 samples came from the United States, Italy and Spain.

In the original analysis: It was from reference gene primer amplification that nucleated cell counts were estimated. Profiling relied on immunoSEQ multiplex PCR, and the TCRdb table lists in-frame clones only, not all of them. V, J and clone size were drawn from that table, and D and trimming were deduced from the DNA. The sample consists of roughly 53,000 clones, roughly 90% of them appearing once. Germline trimming cut 6 bases from V and 8 bases from J; bases unmatched to any gene: 6. This CDR3 contains 13 residues. The rearrangement links TRBV12-3 or TRBV12-4 to TRBJ1-2, with 10 bases identical to TRBD1. The sequence derives from a human donor in a cohort sampled during active COVID-19. Input material: peripheral blood. DNA for the CDR3: TGTGCCAGCAGCCTCGGGACAGGGGTGGGCTACACCTTC. The encoded protein is CASSLGTGVGYTF.